This T cell receptor beta chain comes out of a study of CXCR3-negative and CXCR3-positive naive CD8 T cells (dated by TCRdb to between 2017 and 2020). At the level of the whole study: In total, about 150 million TRB reads were obtained, or roughly 1.5 +/- 0.3 million reads per library. Diversity and physicochemical repertoire analyses were performed on 11 donors pooled from two independent experiments. The TRBV-TRBJ cluster analysis covered naive subsets from five or six donors and memory cells from 3 donors.

Overall study outcomes, separate from this receptor: Because surface CD5, which is linked to self-reactivity in mice, was comparable between the naive subsets, TCR interaction strength was also inferred from the physicochemical properties of TRB CDR3s. CXCR3 expression partially decreased after cryopreservation, so most assays used freshly isolated PBMCs. Compared with CXCR3-negative naive cells, CXCR3-positive naive cells had TRB CDR3s with higher hydrophobicity (lower Kidera factor 4), lower energy, and higher strength and volume indices. Repertoire diversity was comparably high in both naive subsets but much lower in memory CD8+ T cells. Naive CXCR3-negative and CXCR3-positive cells from the same donor showed similar TRBV-TRBJ usage, whereas memory cells showed distinct patterns.

For every CD8+ T cell subset, fewer than 350,000 cells were flow-sorted straight into RLT lysis buffer, and each subset was sorted in triplicate. To exclude memory contaminants, naive CD8+ T cells were stringently defined as CD45RO-CCR7+CD27+CD95-. Using standard density gradient centrifugation, peripheral blood mononuclear cells were isolated from buffy coats. Naive CXCR3-negative and CXCR3-positive CD8+ T cells were flow-sorted on a FACSAria III. Total RNA was extracted from sorted cells using an RNeasy Mini Kit. In the case of this clonotype: Its antigen remains unidentified.

Reading from cysteine to phenylalanine, the CDR3 counts 16 amino acids. No DNA is recorded. The germline V gene specifies LGHNA as CDR1 and YSLEER as CDR2. Instrument used: NextSeq 550. The Human TCR Profiling Kit (MiLaboratory) was used to make UMI-labeled 5' RACE TRB cDNA libraries. cDNA synthesis used the entire amount of extracted RNA, and PCR amplification then used the entire amount of cDNA produced. The libraries were made side by side, with each library going through the same number of PCR cycles. Regarding the original processing steps: With a requirement of at least two reads per UMI, MIGEC and MiXCR extracted about 50,000 +/- 10,000 unique UMI-labeled TRB cDNA molecules per library. An average of roughly 40,000 +/- 10,000 functional in-frame TRB CDR3 nucleotide clonotypes without stop codons was found per library. After downsampling to 5000 UMI-labeled TRB molecules per sample, diversity metrics, including normalized Shannon-Wiener and Chao1, were computed in VDJtools. For the central five CDR3 residues, VDJtools calculated physicochemical properties weighted by clonotype size, namely interaction energy, strength, volume and Kidera factor 4. TCRdb reprocessed the public reads and reports one entry per CDR3 protein sequence, without DNA. The V and J calls and clone size are TCRdb's, not the authors'. This sample's records show about 150,000 distinct CDR3 sequences. 0.41% of the sample goes to the ten largest clones.

The sequenced sample was naive CXCR3+ CD8+ T cells from blood. This specimen's cell subset or site label, interpreted: CD45RO-CCR7+CD27+CD95- naive CD8+ T cells expressing CXCR3 (TNR3+). The receptor was isolated from a human donor in good health. Some clones in this sample may be carry-over from other donors' samples. The chain joins TRBV4-3 to TRBJ2-7; TCRdb proposes TRBD2, but this gene call is untestable without DNA. CDR3 reads: CASSQDGVTALDEQYF.